This T cell receptor beta chain originates from a study of cytomegalovirus exposure and HLA in healthy donors. Study observations and caveats: Prior analysis indicated that the majority of TCR beta V segments exhibited productivity approximately 87% or approximately 30% of the time. 87-base-pair reads could not separate some V segments, including TRBV6-2 and TRBV6-3.

Germline loops: CDR1 SGDLS, CDR2 YYNGEE. V was shortened by 8 bases and J by 7 bases, with 16 bases between the two germline ends. This CDR3 is 13 amino acids long. Of note for this clone: Antigen: not known.

The study ran its PCR with 60 Vbeta and 13 Jbeta primers. Data came from immunoSEQ multiplex PCR; TCRdb stores just in-frame clones and leaves some out. The repertoire includes more than 150,000 clones, roughly 82% of them detected once, and approximately 1.2% sits in the top ten. This TCR was recovered from a girl aged 2 to 9 in good health and CMV-seropositive. Sample: PBMCs. This chain uses TRBV9 with TRBJ1-5; D ambiguous. CDR3 nucleotides: TGTGCCAGTGGGAGCGGGGTCGGACAGCCCCAGCATTTT. Translation: CASGSGVGQPQHF.